This T cell receptor beta chain was documented in a study of regulatory T cells in long-lasting Graves disease. In germline, CDR1 is DFQATT, CDR2 SNEGSKA (reference sequence). V lost 3 bases to trimming and J lost 4 bases, with 4 bases between them. There are 11 residues in the CDR3. Study conclusions and caveats: For persistent Graves' patients, TCR diversity was lower than for newly diagnosed ones. Persistent disease favored TRBV28, TRBJ1-2 and TRBJ2-5.

For TCR beta, libraries came from iRepertoire HTBI primers and Arm-PCR of CDR3 regions. TCRdb ran MiXCR on the multiplex PCR reads and lists one entry per CDR3 protein. The profile shows a few hundred thousand distinct CDR3 sequences, 16% of them singletons. The time point here: newly diagnosed GD, antithyroid drugs for less than 3 months. Isolated PBMC RNA provided the starting material for the TCR library. Recruitment took place at an endocrinology department in Xi'an, China. This clonotype was seen ten or more times. Its antigen is not identified. These same data were also listed under a study on T cells in Graves' hyperthyroidism and ophthalmopathy.

The receptor comes from a man aged 35 to 55 with Graves disease. The source material was peripheral blood mononuclear cells (PBMCs), sampled at new diagnosis, from a patient treated with antithyroid drugs. The J gene is TRBJ2-1, the V gene TRBV20-1; D gene uncertain. This chain's CDR3 is CSASNYNEQFF. The CDR3 DNA reads TGCAGTGCTAGTAATTACAATGAGCAGTTCTTC.